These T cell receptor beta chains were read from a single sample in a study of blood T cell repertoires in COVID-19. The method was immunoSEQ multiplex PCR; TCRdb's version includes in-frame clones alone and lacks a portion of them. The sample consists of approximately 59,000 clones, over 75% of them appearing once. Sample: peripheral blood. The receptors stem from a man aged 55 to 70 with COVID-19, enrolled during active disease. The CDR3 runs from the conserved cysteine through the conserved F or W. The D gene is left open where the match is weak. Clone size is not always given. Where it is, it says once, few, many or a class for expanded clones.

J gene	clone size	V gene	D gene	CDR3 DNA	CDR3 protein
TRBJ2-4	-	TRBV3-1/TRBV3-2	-	TGTGCCAGCAGCCAAGACGTGGGGGGCAAAAACATTCAGTACTTC	CASSQDVGGKNIQYF
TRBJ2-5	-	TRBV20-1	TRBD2	TGCAGTGCTAGTGGGACTAGCGGGGGGGCCGTGTTCCAAGAGACCCAGTACTTC	CSASGTSGGAVFQETQYF
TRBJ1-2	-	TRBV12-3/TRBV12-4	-	TGTGCCACAACCGCCACGGTGTATGGCTACACCTTC	CATTATVYGYTF
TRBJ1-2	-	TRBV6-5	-	TGTGCCAGCCTAGACCTCCTGCCGCCCTATGGCTACACCTTC	CASLDLLPPYGYTF
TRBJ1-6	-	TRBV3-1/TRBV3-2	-	TGTGCTAGCACTAGCTCCTATAATTCACCCCTCCACTTT	CASTSSYNSPLHF
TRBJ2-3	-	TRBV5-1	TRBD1	TGCGCCAGCAGCCCAGGACAGGCCTCTGGGGCAGATACGCAGTATTTT	CASSPGQASGADTQYF
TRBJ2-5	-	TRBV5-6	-	TGTGCCAGCAGCTTGGGCGGTCGAGAGACCCAGTACTTC	CASSLGGRETQYF
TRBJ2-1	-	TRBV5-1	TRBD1	TGCGCCAGCAGCTTCCGGGACAGGGGTGGCAATGAGCAGTTCTTC	CASSFRDRGGNEQFF
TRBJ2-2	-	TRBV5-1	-	TGCGCCAGCAGCTTGGTTCCCCAGGGCGGGCTGTTTTTT	CASSLVPQGGLFF
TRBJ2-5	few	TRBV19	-	TGTGCCAGTAGTATCCGTCTGCGAGGGGAGACCCAGTACTTC	CASSIRLRGETQYF
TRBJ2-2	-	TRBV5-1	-	TGCGCCAGCAACTTGGCCGAGGGTCCCTACCCCGGGGAGCTGTTTTTT	CASNLAEGPYPGELFF
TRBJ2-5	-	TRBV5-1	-	TGCGCCAGCAGCTTGGGGGGGGGCCGACCCTCGGAGACCCAGTACTTC	CASSLGGGRPSETQYF
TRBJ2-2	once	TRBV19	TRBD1	TGTGCCAGTAGGGGGACAGGGGGCGTTTCGAACACCGGGGAGCTGTTTTTT	CASRGTGGVSNTGELFF
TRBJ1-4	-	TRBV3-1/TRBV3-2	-	TGTGCCAGCAGCCTCGGGACAACCGGAAGTGAAAAACTGTTTTTT	CASSLGTTGSEKLFF
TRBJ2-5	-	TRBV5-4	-	TGTGCCAGCAGCCCTGGGGTAGCCCAGGGCCAAGAGACCCAGTACTTC	CASSPGVAQGQETQYF
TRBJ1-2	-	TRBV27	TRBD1	TGTGCCAGCAGTCCCATGGACAGGGCACGGAATGGCTACACCTTC	CASSPMDRARNGYTF
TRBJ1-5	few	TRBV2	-	TGTGCCAGCAGTGAAAGTGGGACTTTCCAGCATTTT	CASSESGTFQHF
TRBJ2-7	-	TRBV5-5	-	TGTGCCAGCAGCTTGGGAGGGTCGCGCGAGCAGTACTTC	CASSLGGSREQYF
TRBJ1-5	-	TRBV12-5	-	TGTGCTAGTGGACCTCCGGGGGGACGTCAGCCCCAGCATTTT	CASGPPGGRQPQHF
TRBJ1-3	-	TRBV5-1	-	TGCGCCAGCAGCTCAACCCCAGGGATTGGAAACACCATATATTTT	CASSSTPGIGNTIYF
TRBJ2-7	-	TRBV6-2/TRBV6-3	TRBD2	TGTGCCAGCAGCCGCCGGACTAGCGATTACGAGCAGTACTTC	CASSRRTSDYEQYF
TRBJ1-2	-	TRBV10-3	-	TGTGCCATCAGTGAGCGCAATAGTTTACCCTACACCTTC	CAISERNSLPYTF
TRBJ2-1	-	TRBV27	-	TGTGCCAGCAGTTTCGGGGTTGTAGCCAATGAGCAGTTCTTC	CASSFGVVANEQFF
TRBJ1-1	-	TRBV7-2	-	TGTGCCAGCAGCTTAGGATTCGGAGCAAACACTGAAGCTTTCTTT	CASSLGFGANTEAFF
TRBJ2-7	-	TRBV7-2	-	TGTGCCAGCAACCCGGGACTGGGTAACTACGAGCAGTACTTC	CASNPGLGNYEQYF
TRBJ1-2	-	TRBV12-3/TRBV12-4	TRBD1	TGTGCCAGCAGGTCGACAGGGCTGGATGGCTACACCTTC	CASRSTGLDGYTF
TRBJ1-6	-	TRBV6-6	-	TGTGCCAGCAGCCCTGGGCCATCCACACCCCTCCACTTT	CASSPGPSTPLHF
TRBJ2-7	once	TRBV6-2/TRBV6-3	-	TGTGCCAGCAGTTATTCCCCGTACGAGCAGTACTTC	CASSYSPYEQYF
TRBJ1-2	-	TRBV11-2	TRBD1	TGTGCCAGCACCCCACAACCACAGGGGGCAGAGGGCTACACCTTC	CASTPQPQGAEGYTF
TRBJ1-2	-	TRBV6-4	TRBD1	TGTGCCAGCAGTGACCGTAACAGGGGGGATGGCTACACCTTC	CASSDRNRGDGYTF
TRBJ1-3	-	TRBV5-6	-	TGTGCCAGCAGCTTGCGGTCTAACTCTGGAAACACCATATATTTT	CASSLRSNSGNTIYF
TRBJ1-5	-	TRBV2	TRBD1	TGTGCCAGCAGTGAAACAGGGGGCGCGGGTCAGCCCCAGCATTTT	CASSETGGAGQPQHF
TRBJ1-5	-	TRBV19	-	TGTGCCAGTAGAAATCAGGGAAGCAATCAGCCCCAGCATTTT	CASRNQGSNQPQHF
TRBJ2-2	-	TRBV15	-	TGTGCCACCAGCAGAGTCGGGAGTGGCACCGGGGAGCTGTTTTTT	CATSRVGSGTGELFF
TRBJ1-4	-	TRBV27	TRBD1	TGTGCCAGCAGTCCCGGGACAGGGTCGAGGGTGGGGGAAAAACTGTTTTTT	CASSPGTGSRVGEKLFF
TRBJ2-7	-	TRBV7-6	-	TGTGCCAGCAGTGAAGCATTATGGGGCCACAGGTCGGCCTACGAGCAGTACTTC	CASSEALWGHRSAYEQYF
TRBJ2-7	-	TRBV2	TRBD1	TGTGCCAGCAGTGATGGTCCTGGGGACAGCTACGAGCAGTACTTC	CASSDGPGDSYEQYF
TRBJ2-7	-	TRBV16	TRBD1	TGTGCCAGCAGTCCGAGGACAGGGGGCAAGTACGAGCAGTACTTC	CASSPRTGGKYEQYF
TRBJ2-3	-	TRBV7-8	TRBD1	TGTGCCAGCAGCCTCCGGGACAGGGTTAGCACAGATACGCAGTATTTT	CASSLRDRVSTDTQYF
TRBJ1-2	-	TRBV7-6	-	TGTGCCAGCAGCTTAGAAAGGGGAAGTGGCTACACCTTC	CASSLERGSGYTF
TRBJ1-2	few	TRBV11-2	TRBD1	TGTGCCAGCAGCTCCATCGTACAGGGGGGTGCTGGCTACACCTTC	CASSSIVQGGAGYTF
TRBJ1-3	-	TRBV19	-	TGTGCCAGTACTAGGTATGGTCTCAAGGGGAACTCTGGAAACACCATATATTTT	CASTRYGLKGNSGNTIYF
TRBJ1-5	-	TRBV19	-	TGTGCCAGTAACATGTGGGCAGTTTATAGCAATCAGCCCCAGCATTTT	CASNMWAVYSNQPQHF